This T cell receptor beta chain derives from a study of T cell clones after liver transplantation. Whole-study context: Pre-transplant mixed lymphocyte reactions yielded third-party-reactive TCRbeta sequences as comparators for graft-donor-reactive sequences. Samples came pre-transplant, pre-randomization before withdrawal, and post-randomization after withdrawal ended.

Profiled with immunoSEQ multiplex PCR; TCRdb holds only in-frame clones, not every one. The table includes roughly 62,000 clones, about two thirds detected once. Germline CDR1 reads MNHEY; CDR2 reads SMNVEV (reference sequence). Trimming shortened V by 5 bases and J by 4 bases, and 15 bases separated the two germline ends. This CDR3 has 15 amino acids. The rearrangement links TRBV27 to TRBJ2-1; D is perhaps TRBD2 (6 bases). The sample was CD4+ T cells from blood, taken at the approximately 16-month timepoint. The source is a human patient who received a liver transplant. The graft donor may be the source of some T cells. The CDR3: CASSPLAEIYNEQFF. Here the CDR3 DNA reads TGTGCCAGCAGTCCCTTAGCGGAGATATACAATGAGCAGTTCTTC.